This T cell receptor (beta chain) was obtained from a study of blood T cell repertoires in COVID-19. Across the whole study: Collection of acute and convalescent COVID-19 samples took place in the United States, Italy and Spain.

V shed 7 bases and J shed 0 bases, with 4 bases lying between them. From germline, CDR1 is MNHEY and CDR2 SVGAGI. This CDR3 has 13 amino acids. Per the study methods: Counts of nucleated cells, estimated from reference gene primer amplification, were obtained. Method: immunoSEQ multiplex PCR; TCRdb's copy keeps in-frame clones and lacks some. That table supplies the V and J calls and clone size; D and trimming were determined from the DNA. Among roughly 250,000 clones listed, around 87% were seen once. This clone was detected only once. This same CDR3 is encoded by further DNA sequences in the sample. Living in 24 US areas, the participants were between about 18 and 95 years of age. Allocation to cohorts depended on clinical history reported by the participants.

Sequencing was carried out using PBMCs or T cells enriched from blood (not recorded which). The J gene is TRBJ1-6, the V gene TRBV6-5, with unresolved D. This receptor was taken from a woman aged 25 to 39 with acute COVID-19. The CDR3 spells CASTSSYNSPLHF. The CDR3, as DNA: TGTGCCAGCACCAGCTCCTATAATTCACCCCTCCACTTT.